This TCR beta chain is from a study of blood T cell repertoires in COVID-19. Study-level background: PBMCs, B-cell-depleted T cells, or T cells were the source of the cDNA or gDNA that made up the material.

This CDR3 is built from 18 residues. V lost 4 bases and J lost 0, with 17 bases in between. The germline gives CDR1 SGHDT, CDR2 YYEEEE. Assay used: immunoSEQ multiplex PCR; TCRdb lists only in-frame clones, some missing. The sample yields approximately 210,000 clones, about 90% seen once. Sequenced material: peripheral blood. This receptor was obtained from a man aged 40-55 years with active or convalescent COVID-19. The chain couples TRBV5-6 to TRBJ1-6; weak D call: TRBD1 (5 bases). The CDR3 DNA is TGTGCCAGCAGCGTGCTGTTTGGGGCTAGCTCCTATAATTCACCCCTCCACTTT. Residues: CASSVLFGASSYNSPLHF.